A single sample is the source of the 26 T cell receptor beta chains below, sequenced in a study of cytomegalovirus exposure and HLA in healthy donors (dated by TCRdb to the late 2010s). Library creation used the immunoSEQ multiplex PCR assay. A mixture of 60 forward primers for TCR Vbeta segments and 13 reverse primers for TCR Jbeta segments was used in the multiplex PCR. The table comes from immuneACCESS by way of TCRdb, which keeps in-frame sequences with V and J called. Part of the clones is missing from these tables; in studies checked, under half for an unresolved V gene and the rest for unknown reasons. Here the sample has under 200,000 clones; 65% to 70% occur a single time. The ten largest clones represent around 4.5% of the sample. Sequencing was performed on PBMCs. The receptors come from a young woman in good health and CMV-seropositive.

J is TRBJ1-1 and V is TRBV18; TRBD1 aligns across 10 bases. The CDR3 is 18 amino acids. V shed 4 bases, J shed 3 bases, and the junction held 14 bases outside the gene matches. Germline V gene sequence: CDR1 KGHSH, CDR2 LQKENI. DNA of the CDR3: TGTGCCAGCTCACGTGCCGGGACAGGGGTAACGAGGTACACTGAAGCTTTCTTT. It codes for CASSRAGTGVTRYTEAFF.

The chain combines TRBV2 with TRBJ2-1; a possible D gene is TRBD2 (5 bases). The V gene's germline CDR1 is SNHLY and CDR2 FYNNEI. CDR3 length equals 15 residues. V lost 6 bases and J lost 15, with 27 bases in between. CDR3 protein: CASSDKRTPPGVVFF. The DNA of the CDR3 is TGTGCCAGCAGCGATAAAAGGACTCCCCCTGGGGTAGTGTTCTTC.

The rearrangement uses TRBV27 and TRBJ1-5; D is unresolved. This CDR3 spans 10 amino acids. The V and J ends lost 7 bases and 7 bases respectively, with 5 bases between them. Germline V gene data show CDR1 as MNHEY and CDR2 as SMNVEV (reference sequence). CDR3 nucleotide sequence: TGTGCCAGCAAGAGGCAGCCCCAGCATTTT. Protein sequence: CASKRQPQHF.

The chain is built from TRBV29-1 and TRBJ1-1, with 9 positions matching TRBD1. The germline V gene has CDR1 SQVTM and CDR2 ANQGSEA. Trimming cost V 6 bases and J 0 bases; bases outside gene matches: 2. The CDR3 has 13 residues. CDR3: CSVGTGMNTEAFF. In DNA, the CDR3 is TGCAGCGTCGGGACAGGGATGAACACTGAAGCTTTCTTT.

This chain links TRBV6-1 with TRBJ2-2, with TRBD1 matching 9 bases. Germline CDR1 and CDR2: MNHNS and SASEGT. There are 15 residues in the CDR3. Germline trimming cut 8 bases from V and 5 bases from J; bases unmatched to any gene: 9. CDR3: CASLPLTGGTGELFF. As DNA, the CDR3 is TGTGCCAGCCTTCCATTGACAGGGGGTACCGGGGAGCTGTTTTTT.

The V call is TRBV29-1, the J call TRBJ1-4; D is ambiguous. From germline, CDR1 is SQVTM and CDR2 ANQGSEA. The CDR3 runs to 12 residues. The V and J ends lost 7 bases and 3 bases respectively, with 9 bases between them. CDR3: CSAQQANEKLFF. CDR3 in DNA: TGCAGCGCACAACAAGCTAATGAAAAACTGTTTTTT.

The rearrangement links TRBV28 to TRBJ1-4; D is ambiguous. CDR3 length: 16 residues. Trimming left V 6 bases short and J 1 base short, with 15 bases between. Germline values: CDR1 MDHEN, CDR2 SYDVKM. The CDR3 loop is CASRGRWGRTNEKLFF. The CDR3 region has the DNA TGTGCCAGCAGGGGGAGGTGGGGAAGAACTAATGAAAAACTGTTTTTT.

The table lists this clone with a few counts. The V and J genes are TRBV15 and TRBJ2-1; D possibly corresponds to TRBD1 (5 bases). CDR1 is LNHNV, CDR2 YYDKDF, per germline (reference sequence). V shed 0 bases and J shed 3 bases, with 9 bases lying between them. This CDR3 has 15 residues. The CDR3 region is CATSRDGAYYNEQFF. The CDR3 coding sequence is TGTGCCACCAGCAGAGATGGGGCCTACTACAATGAGCAGTTCTTC.

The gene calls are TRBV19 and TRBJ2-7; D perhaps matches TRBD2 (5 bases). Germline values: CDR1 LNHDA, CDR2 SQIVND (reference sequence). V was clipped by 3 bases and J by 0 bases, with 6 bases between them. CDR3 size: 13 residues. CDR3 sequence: CASSITSSYEQYF. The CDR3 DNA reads TGTGCCAGTAGTATCACTAGCTCCTACGAGCAGTACTTC.

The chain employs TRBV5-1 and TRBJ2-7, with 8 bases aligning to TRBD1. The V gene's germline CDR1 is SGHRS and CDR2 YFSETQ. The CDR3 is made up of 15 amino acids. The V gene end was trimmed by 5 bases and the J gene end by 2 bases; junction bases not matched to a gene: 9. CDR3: CASRATGTGAYEQYF. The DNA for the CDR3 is TGCGCCAGCAGGGCGACCGGGACAGGAGCCTACGAGCAGTACTTC.

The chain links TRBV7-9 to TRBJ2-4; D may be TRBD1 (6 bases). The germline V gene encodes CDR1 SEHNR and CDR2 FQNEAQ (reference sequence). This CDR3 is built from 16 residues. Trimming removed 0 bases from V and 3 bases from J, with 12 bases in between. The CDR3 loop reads CASSLAGAPDKNIQYF. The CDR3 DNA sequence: TGTGCCAGCAGCTTAGCGGGGGCGCCCGACAAAAACATTCAGTACTTC.

In DNA, the CDR3 is TGTGCCAGCACTGGGGACAGATATCAGCCCCAGCATTTT. The encoded protein is CASTGDRYQPQHF. This chain uses TRBV2 with TRBJ1-5; 7 positions agree with TRBD1. The CDR3 sequence is 13 residues long. Losses at the gene ends were 7 bases for V and 5 bases for J; bases not matched to a gene: 5. Germline V gene lookup returns CDR1 SNHLY and CDR2 FYNNEI.

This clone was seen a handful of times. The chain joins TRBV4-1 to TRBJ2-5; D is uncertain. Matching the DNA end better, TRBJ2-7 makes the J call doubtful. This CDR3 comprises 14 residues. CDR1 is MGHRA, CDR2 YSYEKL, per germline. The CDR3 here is CASSQQVVSYEQYF. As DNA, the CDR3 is TGCGCCAGCAGCCAACAGGTGGTCTCCTACGAGCAGTACTTC.

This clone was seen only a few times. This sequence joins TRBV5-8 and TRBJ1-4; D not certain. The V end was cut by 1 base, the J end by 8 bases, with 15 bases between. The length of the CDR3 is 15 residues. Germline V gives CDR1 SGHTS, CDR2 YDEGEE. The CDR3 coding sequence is TGTGCCAGCAGCTTGTTTTGGGCGACGATCGAAAAACTGTTTTTT. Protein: CASSLFWATIEKLFF. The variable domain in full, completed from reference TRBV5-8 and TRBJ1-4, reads EAGVTQSPTHLIKTRGQQATLRCSPISGHTSVYWYQQALGLGLQFLLWYDEGEERNRGNFPPRFSGRQFPNYSSELNVNALELEDSALYLCASSLFWATIEKLFFGSGTQLSVL.

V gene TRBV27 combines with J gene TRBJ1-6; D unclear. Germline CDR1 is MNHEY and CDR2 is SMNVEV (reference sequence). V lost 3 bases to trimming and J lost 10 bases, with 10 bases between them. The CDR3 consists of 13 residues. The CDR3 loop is CASSFGGRSPLHF. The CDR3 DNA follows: TGTGCCAGCAGTTTTGGAGGCCGCTCACCCCTCCACTTT.

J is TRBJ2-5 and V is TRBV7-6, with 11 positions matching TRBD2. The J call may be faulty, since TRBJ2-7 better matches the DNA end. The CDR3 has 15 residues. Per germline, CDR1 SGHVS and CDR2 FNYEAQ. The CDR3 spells CASSAVAGGVYEQYF. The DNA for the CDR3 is TGTGCCAGCAGTGCCGTAGCGGGAGGGGTCTACGAGCAGTACTTC.

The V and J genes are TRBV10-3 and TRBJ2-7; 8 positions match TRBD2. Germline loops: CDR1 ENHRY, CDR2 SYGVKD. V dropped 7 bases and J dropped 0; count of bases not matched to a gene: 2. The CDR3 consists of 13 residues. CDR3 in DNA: TGTGCCATCAAGCGGGAGAGCTCCTACGAGCAGTACTTC. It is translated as CAIKRESSYEQYF.

CDR3 protein: CAWSGTGTYEQYF. The CDR3 DNA reads as TGTGCCTGGTCCGGGACAGGGACCTACGAGCAGTACTTC. The chain combines TRBV30 with TRBJ2-7; 9 bases are a match to TRBD1. There are 13 residues in the CDR3. J gave up 2 bases and V 5 bases, and 4 bases lay outside the gene matches. Germline V gene sequence: CDR1 GTSNPN, CDR2 SVGIG (reference sequence).

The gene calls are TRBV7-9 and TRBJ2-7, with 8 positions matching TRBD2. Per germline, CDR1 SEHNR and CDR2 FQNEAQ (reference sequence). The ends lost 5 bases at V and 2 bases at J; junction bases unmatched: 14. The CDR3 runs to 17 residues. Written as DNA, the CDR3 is TGTGCCAGCAGCGGGGGGAGGGGAACGGGAGGGCCCTACGAGCAGTACTTC. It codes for CASSGGRGTGGPYEQYF.

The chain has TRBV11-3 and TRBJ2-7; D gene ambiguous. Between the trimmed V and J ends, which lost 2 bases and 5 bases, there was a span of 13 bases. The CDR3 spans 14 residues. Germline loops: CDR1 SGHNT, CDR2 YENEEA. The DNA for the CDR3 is TGTGCCAGCAGCTTACTCCGCGGATCCGACGAGCAGTACTTC. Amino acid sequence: CASSLLRGSDEQYF.

CDR3 residues: CASSLGRGSYNEQFF. In DNA form, the CDR3 reads TGTGCCAGCAGCTTGGGAAGGGGATCCTACAATGAGCAGTTCTTC. V gene TRBV7-3 combines with J gene TRBJ2-1; D perhaps matches TRBD1 (5 bases). Germline-derived CDR1 and CDR2 are SGHTA and FQGTGA. Trimming took 3 bases from V and 1 from J, leaving 10 bases between them. The CDR3 totals 15 residues.

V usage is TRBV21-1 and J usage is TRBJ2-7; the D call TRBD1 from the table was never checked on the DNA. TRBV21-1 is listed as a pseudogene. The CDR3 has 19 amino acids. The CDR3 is CASSKERFKDSSKSYEQYF. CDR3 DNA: TGTGCCAGCAGCAAAGAACGCTTTAAAGACAGCTCGAAATCCTACGAGCAGTACTTC.

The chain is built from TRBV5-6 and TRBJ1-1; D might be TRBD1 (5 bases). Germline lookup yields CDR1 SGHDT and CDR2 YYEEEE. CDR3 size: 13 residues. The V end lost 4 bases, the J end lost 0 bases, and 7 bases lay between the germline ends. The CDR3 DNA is TGTGCCAGCAGCGACAGAGTGAACACTGAAGCTTTCTTT. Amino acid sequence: CASSDRVNTEAFF.

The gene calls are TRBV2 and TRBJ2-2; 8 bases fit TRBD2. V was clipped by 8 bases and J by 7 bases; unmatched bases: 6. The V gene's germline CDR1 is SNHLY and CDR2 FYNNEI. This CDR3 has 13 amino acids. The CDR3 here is CASRTSLVGELFF. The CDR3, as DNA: TGTGCCAGCCGGACTAGCCTTGTCGGGGAGCTGTTTTTT.

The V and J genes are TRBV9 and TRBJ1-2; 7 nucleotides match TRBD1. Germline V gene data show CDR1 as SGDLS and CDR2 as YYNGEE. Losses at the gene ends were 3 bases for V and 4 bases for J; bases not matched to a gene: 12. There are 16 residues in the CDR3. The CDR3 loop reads CASSAPRGDRVYGYTF. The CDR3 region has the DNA TGTGCCAGCAGCGCCCCAAGGGGAGACAGGGTCTATGGCTACACCTTC.

CDR3: CASSSKLAGGVRGNEQFF. CDR3 DNA: TGTGCCAGCAGCTCAAAACTAGCGGGGGGGGTTCGTGGCAATGAGCAGTTCTTC. The chain recombines TRBV7-9 with TRBJ2-1; 13 bases are shared with TRBD2. The CDR3 loop spans 18 amino acids. The V segment lost 4 bases and the J segment 6 bases; nucleotides outside the gene matches: 12. CDR1 SEHNR and CDR2 FQNEAQ come from the germline V gene (reference sequence).